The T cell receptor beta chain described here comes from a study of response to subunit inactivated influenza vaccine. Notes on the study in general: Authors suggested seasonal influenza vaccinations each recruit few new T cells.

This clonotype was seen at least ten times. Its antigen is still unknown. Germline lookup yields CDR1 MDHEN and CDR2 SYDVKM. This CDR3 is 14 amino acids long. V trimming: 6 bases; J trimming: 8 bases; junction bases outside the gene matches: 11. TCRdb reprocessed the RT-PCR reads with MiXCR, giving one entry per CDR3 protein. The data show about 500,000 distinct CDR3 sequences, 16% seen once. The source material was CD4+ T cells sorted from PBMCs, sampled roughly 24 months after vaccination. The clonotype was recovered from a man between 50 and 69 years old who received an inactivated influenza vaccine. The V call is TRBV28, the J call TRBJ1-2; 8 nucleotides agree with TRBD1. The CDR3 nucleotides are TGTGCCAGCAGGCCGCCAGGACAGGGAGAGGGCTACACCTTC. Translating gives CASRPPGQGEGYTF.